These 27 T cell receptor beta chains were sequenced from one sample in a study of T cells in Graves' hyperthyroidism and ophthalmopathy. The source material, RNA transcripts, was used to amplify TCR beta CDR3 regions. The study used the HTBI primer set for a first-round RT-PCR of the TCR CDR3. MiXCR was run by TCRdb on the multiplex PCR reads, yielding one entry per CDR3 protein. The data show about 400,000 distinct CDR3 sequences, with about 14% seen just once and around 28% held by the top ten. Source material: blood. These receptor sequences come from a man in his fifties or sixties with Graves' ophthalmopathy.

This clonotype has just a few counts. The chain links TRBV7-9 to TRBJ2-6; TRBD1 is a possible D gene (5 bases). V lost 1 base, J lost 0 bases, and 10 bases lay in between. This CDR3 is built from 17 residues. Per the germline V gene, CDR1 is SEHNR and CDR2 is FQNEAQ (reference sequence). In DNA, the CDR3 is TGTGCCAGCAGCTTAGAGGTGGGGCACTCTGGGGCCAACGTCCTGACTTTC. This gives the protein CASSLEVGHSGANVLTF.

This clonotype has a count of ten or more. The rearrangement links TRBV20-1 to TRBJ2-7; perhaps TRBD2 as D (6 bases). Germline values: CDR1 DFQATT, CDR2 SNEGSKA (reference sequence). There are 14 residues in the CDR3. V lost 6 bases and J lost 0, with 15 bases in between. Here the CDR3 DNA reads TGCAGTGCATCATTTAGCGGTAGCTCCTACGAGCAGTACTTC. This codes for CSASFSGSSYEQYF.

This clonotype was picked up many times. The V gene is TRBV5-1, the J gene TRBJ2-1, with 9 bases aligning to TRBD1. The trim removed 5 bases at V and 2 bases at J, leaving 8 bases unmatched. The CDR3 consists of 16 residues. Germline CDR1 reads SGHRS; CDR2 reads YFSETQ. As DNA, the CDR3 is TGCGCCAGCAGATACCGACAGGGGGAGCCCTACAATGAGCAGTTCTTC. The encoded protein is CASRYRQGEPYNEQFF. Filled out from reference TRBV5-1 and TRBJ2-1, the complete variable domain reads KAGVTQTPRYLIKTRGQQVTLSCSPISGHRSVSWYQQTPGQGLQFLFEYFSETQRNKGNFPGRFSGRQFSNSRSEMNVSTLELGDSALYLCASRYRQGEPYNEQFFGPGTRLTVL.

The rearrangement joins TRBV10-3 to TRBJ1-1; D might be TRBD1 (5 bases). The germline V and J ends were trimmed by 6 bases and 3 bases, with 14 bases remaining between them. This CDR3 comprises 14 residues. Germline values: CDR1 ENHRY, CDR2 SYGVKD. CDR3 in amino acids: CAISRGRWDTEAFF. The DNA of the CDR3 is TGTGCCATCAGCCGGGGGAGGTGGGACACTGAAGCTTTCTTT.

The sample holds many counts of this clonotype. This chain joins TRBV6-1 and TRBJ2-7; perhaps TRBD1 as D (6 bases). The germline V and J ends were trimmed by 4 bases and 5 bases, with 15 bases remaining between them. The CDR3 loop spans 14 amino acids. CDR1 and CDR2 from the germline V gene are MNHNS and SASEGT. The CDR3 region has the DNA TGTGCCAGCAGTGGGGGTGGGGGCAGGAACGAGCAGTACTTC. The encoded protein is CASSGGGGRNEQYF.

This clonotype was observed a handful of times. The chain carries TRBV20-1 and TRBJ2-2; 15 positions agree with TRBD2. Germline CDR1 reads DFQATT; CDR2 reads SNEGSKA (reference sequence). After removal of 1 base from V and 5 bases from J, the junction contained 8 bases not matched to a gene. The CDR3 contains 18 residues. Here the CDR3 reads CSARGVGTSGRLTGELFF. Written as DNA, the CDR3 is TGCAGTGCTAGAGGGGTCGGGACTAGCGGGAGGTTAACCGGGGAGCTGTTTTTT.

This clonotype was counted at least ten times. This chain uses TRBV3-1 with TRBJ2-5; no reliable D call. V gave up 4 bases and J gave up 4 bases, with 10 bases separating them. The CDR3 contains 13 residues. Germline V lookup: CDR1 LGHDT, CDR2 YNNKEL (reference sequence). The DNA of the CDR3 is TGTGCCAGCAGCCCAAGAACGGGAGAGACCCAGTACTTC. It encodes CASSPRTGETQYF.

This clonotype came up once. A much larger clone sits a single nucleotide away, making a read error possible. This rearrangement joins TRBV5-1 to TRBJ2-2, with a tentative D call TRBD2 (6 bases). The V gene's germline CDR1 is SGHRS and CDR2 YFSETQ. V was clipped by 2 bases and J by 3 bases, with 14 bases between them. The CDR3 runs 16 residues. Written as DNA, the CDR3 is TGCGCCAGCAGCTTAACTAGCAGGAGATACACCGGGGAGCTGTTTTTT. It codes for CASSLTSRRYTGELFF.

The count of this clonotype is one. This could be a read error, since a much larger clone is one nucleotide away. The rearrangement joins TRBV29-1 to TRBJ2-1; perhaps TRBD1 as D (6 bases). This CDR3 is 15 amino acids long. Germline V gene lookup returns CDR1 SQVTM and CDR2 ANQGSEA. Trimming left V 7 bases short and J 8 bases short, with 24 bases between. The CDR3 protein is CSAGVSAGVQHEQFF. CDR3 nucleotides: TGCAGCGCTGGAGTTTCGGCAGGGGTTCAGCATGAGCAGTTCTTC.

This clonotype was recorded at least ten times. The CDR3 spells CASSFVTSTDTQYF. In DNA form, the CDR3 reads TGTGCCAGCAGCTTCGTGACTAGCACAGATACGCAGTATTTT. The rearrangement uses TRBV11-3 and TRBJ2-3; D is ambiguous. V was cut by 3 bases and J by 0 bases, with 7 bases left in between. Germline-derived CDR1 and CDR2 are SGHNT and YENEEA. The length of the CDR3 is 14 residues. The whole variable domain, filled in from reference TRBV11-3 and TRBJ2-3, reads EAGVVQSPRYKIIEKKQPVAFWCNPISGHNTLYWYLQNLGQGPELLIRYENEEAVDDSQLPKDRFSAERLKGVDSTLKIQPAELGDSAVYLCASSFVTSTDTQYFGPGTRLTVL.

This clonotype was counted many times. The rearrangement links TRBV13 to TRBJ2-7, with 12 bases identical to TRBD2. Looked up from germline, CDR1 is PRHDT and CDR2 is FYEKMQ (reference sequence). The CDR3 spans 18 residues. V dropped 5 bases and J dropped 4; count of bases not matched to a gene: 15. CDR3 bases: TGTGCCAGCAGCCTAAGTCAGGGACTAGCGGGTCTCCATTACGAGCAGTACTTC. This encodes CASSLSQGLAGLHYEQYF.

In its sample, this clonotype was seen many times. The J gene is TRBJ2-1, the V gene TRBV3-1; 7 bases line up with TRBD1. V was clipped by 1 base and J by 12 bases; unmatched bases: 6. Germline V gene lookup returns CDR1 LGHDT and CDR2 YNNKEL (reference sequence). The CDR3 consists of 13 residues. This chain's CDR3 is CASSQAETGRQFF. DNA of the CDR3: TGTGCCAGCAGCCAAGCAGAGACAGGGAGGCAGTTCTTC.

This clonotype occurred many times. The gene calls are TRBV7-9 and TRBJ2-7; 10 bases align to TRBD2. Per germline, CDR1 SEHNR and CDR2 FQNEAQ (reference sequence). After removal of 1 base from V and 2 bases from J, the junction contained 2 bases not matched to a gene. CDR3 size: 15 residues. The CDR3 protein is CASSLGAGGPYEQYF. In DNA form, the CDR3 reads TGTGCCAGCAGCTTAGGAGCGGGAGGGCCCTACGAGCAGTACTTC.

This chain links TRBV7-8 with TRBJ2-7; 8 bases fit TRBD1. This CDR3 is 17 amino acids long. The junction had 13 bases not matched to a gene; V was cut back by 1 base and J by 5 bases. Germline CDR1 SGHVS, CDR2 FQNEAQ. CDR3 loop: CASSLVRDRSPGHEQYF. The DNA of the CDR3 is TGTGCCAGCAGCTTAGTTCGGGACAGGAGCCCAGGGCACGAGCAGTACTTC.

Many counts were recorded for this clonotype. The chain carries TRBV11-2 and TRBJ2-1; TRBD2 is a possible D gene (5 bases). Germline V CDR1 and CDR2: SGHAT, FQNNGV. V lost 6 bases to trimming and J lost 0 bases, with 6 bases between them. The CDR3 runs to 13 residues. The CDR3 reads CASRAGSYNEQFF. The DNA for the CDR3 is TGTGCCAGCAGGGCGGGCTCCTACAATGAGCAGTTCTTC.

In this sample, this clonotype turned up many times. The gene calls are TRBV5-1 and TRBJ2-1; TRBD2 aligns across 9 bases. Losses at the gene ends were 0 bases for V and 8 bases for J; bases not matched to a gene: 6. Germline assignment: CDR1 SGHRS and CDR2 YFSETQ. The CDR3 length is 15 residues. Here the CDR3 reads CASSLELAGTDEQFF. The CDR3 bases are TGCGCCAGCAGCTTGGAGCTAGCGGGAACGGATGAGCAGTTCTTC.

In its sample, this clonotype was seen many times. This sequence joins TRBV5-1 and TRBJ2-3; D uncertain. The germline gives CDR1 SGHRS, CDR2 YFSETQ. The V and J ends lost 2 bases and 2 bases respectively, with 15 bases between them. The CDR3 extends over 16 amino acids. The CDR3 loop is CASSFKGSLTTDTQYF. The DNA of the CDR3 is TGCGCCAGCAGCTTTAAGGGTTCCTTGACCACAGATACGCAGTATTTT.

The genes are TRBV3-1 and TRBJ1-6; 7 bases line up with TRBD1. The V gene end was trimmed by 1 base and the J gene end by 8 bases; junction bases not matched to a gene: 11. The germline V gene encodes CDR1 LGHDT and CDR2 YNNKEL (reference sequence). The CDR3 totals 17 residues. Here the CDR3 reads CASSQVSTGASYSPLHF. The CDR3 bases are TGTGCCAGCAGCCAAGTCTCAACAGGGGCGTCCTATTCACCCCTCCACTTT. Supplemented by reference TRBV3-1 and TRBJ1-6, the full variable domain reads DTAVSQTPKYLVTQMGNDKSIKCEQNLGHDTMYWYKQDSKKFLKIMFSYNNKELIINETVPNRFSPKSPDKAHLNLHINSLELGDSAVYFCASSQVSTGASYSPLHFGNGTRLTVT.

The sample holds a few counts of this clonotype. The chain recombines TRBV12-3 or TRBV12-4 with TRBJ1-6; D unresolved. The CDR3 loop spans 15 amino acids. The ends were cut back, 3 bases at V and 0 bases at J, with 6 bases in the middle. CDR3 bases: TGTGCCAGCAGTTTGATGAGCTCCTATAATTCACCCCTCCACTTT. Residues: CASSLMSSYNSPLHF.

The chain uses TRBV9 and TRBJ1-5, with D unresolved. The CDR3 totals 15 residues. With 0 bases removed from V and 6 bases from J, the gap between germline ends came to 13 bases. Germline values: CDR1 SGDLS, CDR2 YYNGEE. The CDR3 nucleotides are TGTGCCAGCAGCGTAGACGGTCAGGTCCCTCAGCCCCAGCATTTT. Protein sequence: CASSVDGQVPQPQHF.

In its sample, this clonotype was seen many times. The gene calls are TRBV29-1 and TRBJ2-1, with D unresolved. CDR1 SQVTM and CDR2 ANQGSEA come from the germline V gene. V dropped 1 base and J dropped 0 bases, with 7 bases sitting between them. The CDR3 sequence is 14 residues long. This CDR3 is CSVEGQSSYNEQFF. In DNA, the CDR3 is TGCAGCGTTGAAGGGCAGAGCTCCTACAATGAGCAGTTCTTC.

This clonotype was counted at least ten times. V and J are TRBV5-8 and TRBJ2-4, with 10 bases that match TRBD2. Germline CDR1 reads SGHTS; CDR2 reads YDEGEE. The CDR3 loop spans 16 amino acids. Unmatched junction bases numbered 6, after V lost 5 bases and J lost 1 base. The CDR3 DNA follows: TGTGCCAGCAGTCCCCAACTAGCGGGGGCCAAAAACATTCAGTACTTC. It specifies CASSPQLAGAKNIQYF.

This clonotype was detected many times. The J gene is TRBJ2-3, the V gene TRBV20-1; tentatively, D is TRBD1 (5 bases). Trimming left V 3 bases short and J 2 bases short, with 9 bases between. CDR3 length: 13 residues. Germline V gives CDR1 DFQATT, CDR2 SNEGSKA (reference sequence). This CDR3 is CSASVTVTDTQYF. CDR3 coding DNA: TGCAGTGCTAGTGTGACAGTCACAGATACGCAGTATTTT.

This clonotype occurred many times. One end of the junction varies from germline; a read error may be responsible. The V and J genes are TRBV5-1 and TRBJ2-7, with D tentatively TRBD2 (5 bases). The CDR3 length is 13 residues. Germline-derived CDR1 and CDR2 are SGHRS and YFSETQ. The CDR3 here is CASSLEGSYEQYF. The CDR3 DNA reads TGTGCCAGCAGCTTAGAGGGCTCCTACGAGCAGTACTTC.

This clonotype was seen more than once but under ten times. The gene calls are TRBV20-1 and TRBJ1-3; D not certain. The CDR3 has 15 amino acids. Trimming removed 0 bases from V and 0 bases from J, with 9 bases in between. From germline, CDR1 is DFQATT and CDR2 SNEGSKA (reference sequence). The CDR3 region is CSARDPGSSGNTIYF. CDR3 sequence (DNA): TGCAGTGCTAGAGATCCGGGCAGCTCTGGAAACACCATATATTTT.

A word on this clonotype: One end of the junction varies from germline; a read error may be responsible. The gene calls are TRBV19 and TRBJ2-5; 7 nucleotides line up with TRBD1. In germline, CDR1 is LNHDA, CDR2 SQIVND (reference sequence). The CDR3 runs to 14 residues. CDR3 DNA: TGTGCCAGTAGTAGACAGGGTTCGGAGGAGACCCAGTGCTTC. It specifies CASSRQGSEETQCF.

This clonotype occurred many times. This chain links TRBV11-2 with TRBJ2-1; D not certain. The CDR3 contains 12 residues. With 0 bases removed from V and 13 bases from J, the gap between germline ends came to 10 bases. Germline V lookup: CDR1 SGHAT, CDR2 FQNNGV. The CDR3 nucleotides read TGTGCCAGCAGCTTAGATCGCGTAGCCCAGTTCTTC. Its protein is CASSLDRVAQFF. Variable domain in full (rest from reference TRBV11-2 and TRBJ2-1): EAGVAQSPRYKIIEKRQSVAFWCNPISGHATLYWYQQILGQGPKLLIQFQNNGVVDDSQLPKDRFSAERLKGVDSTLKIQPAKLEDSAVYLCASSLDRVAQFFGPGTRLTVL.